This T cell receptor (beta chain) was sequenced for a study of T cell responses to AZD1222 COVID-19 vaccine. Across the study: Samples with a second dose at about 4 or about 12 weeks were pooled together. Overall study results and limits: There were repertoire samples only from the period after the peak T cell response. Nearly half of the spike-specific TCRs reportedly recognize variant regions that carry no mutations. Vaccination with two AZD1222 doses was followed by a rise in Spike-specific TCR breadth and depth.

Trimming removed 3 bases at V and 8 bases at J, with 5 bases between. The V gene's germline CDR1 is GTSNPN and CDR2 SVGIG (reference sequence). This CDR3 has 11 residues. A remark on this clone: Antigen unknown.

Some clones are missing from TCRdb's copy, which holds only in-frame ones; the method was immunoSEQ multiplex PCR. Of some 130,000 clones detected, approximately 90% appear once; the ten largest clones hold roughly 8.9%. The J gene is TRBJ1-6, the V gene TRBV30; D not resolved. Source: peripheral blood, taken on day 0 of AZD1222 vaccination. The receptor was isolated from an adult in good health. CDR3 nucleotides: TGTGCCTGGAGGAGGGATTCACCCCTCCACTTT. Translation gives CAWRRDSPLHF.